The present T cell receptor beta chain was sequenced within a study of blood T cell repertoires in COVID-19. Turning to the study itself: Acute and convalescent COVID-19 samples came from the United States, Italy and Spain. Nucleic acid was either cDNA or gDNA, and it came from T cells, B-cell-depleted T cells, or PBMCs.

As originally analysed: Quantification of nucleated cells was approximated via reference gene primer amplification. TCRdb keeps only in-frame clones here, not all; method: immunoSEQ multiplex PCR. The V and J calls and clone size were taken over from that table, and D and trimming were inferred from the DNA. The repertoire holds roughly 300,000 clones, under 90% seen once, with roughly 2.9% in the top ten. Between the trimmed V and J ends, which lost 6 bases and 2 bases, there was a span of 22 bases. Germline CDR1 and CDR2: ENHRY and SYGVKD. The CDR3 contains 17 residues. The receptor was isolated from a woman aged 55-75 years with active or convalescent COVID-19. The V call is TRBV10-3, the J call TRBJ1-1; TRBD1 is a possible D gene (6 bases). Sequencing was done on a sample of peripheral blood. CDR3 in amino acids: CAISPTGMGIANTEAFF. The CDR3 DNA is TGTGCCATCAGCCCCACAGGGATGGGGATTGCTAACACTGAAGCTTTCTTT.